The rows below give T cell receptor beta chains drawn from one sample of a study of T cell responses to AZD1222 COVID-19 vaccine. TCRdb's table, derived via immunoSEQ multiplex PCR, lists solely in-frame clones and lacks some. The sample yields 90,000 to 130,000 clones, around nine tenths seen once. Sequenced material: peripheral blood, taken 28 days after the second AZD1222 dose. The receptor set was obtained from an adult who received the AZD1222 COVID-19 vaccine. Each CDR3 is given with its conserved first and last residue. A D gene is named only where the DNA matches it firmly. Size values are once, few and many counts, or a class for expanded clones, and some rows have none.

>TRBV4-2|TRBD1|TRBJ1-1|.
TGTGCCAGCAGCGGGCAGGGGGAAACTTTCTTT
CASSGQGETFF
>TRBV10-3|TRBD1|TRBJ2-2|once
TGTGCCATCAAAAAGGACAGGGAGGTCGGGGAGCTGTTTTTT
CAIKKDREVGELFF
>TRBV7-9|.|TRBJ1-6|.
TGTGCCAGCAGCTCGATGGGACCCCGGGTGTCACCCCTCCACTTT
CASSSMGPRVSPLHF
>TRBV2|.|TRBJ2-7|.
TGTGCCAGCACTGATCCCATGAGGGTCGCCTCCTACGAGCAGTACTTC
CASTDPMRVASYEQYF
>TRBV6-5|.|TRBJ1-6|.
TGTGCCAGCAGTCAGGGATACTATAATTCACCCCTCCACTTT
CASSQGYYNSPLHF
>TRBV3-1/TRBV3-2|.|TRBJ2-5|.
TGTGCCAGCAGCCAAGAGATGGGGACCCAGTACTTC
CASSQEMGTQYF
>TRBV5-1|.|TRBJ1-2|.
TGCGCCAGCAGTTTGACGGGACCTACTTATGGCTACACCTTC
CASSLTGPTYGYTF
>TRBV14|.|TRBJ2-5|.
TGTGCCAGCAGCCAAGATCGGGATAACCAAGAGACCCAGTACTTC
CASSQDRDNQETQYF
>TRBV27|TRBD1|TRBJ2-1|once
TGTGCCAGCAGTCCGGGACAGGAGAACAATGAGCAGTTCTTC
CASSPGQENNEQFF
>TRBV19|.|TRBJ1-4|.
TGTGCCAGTAGTATAGAACAGGGTGAAAAACTGTTTTTT
CASSIEQGEKLFF
>TRBV19|.|TRBJ1-1|.
TGTGCCAGTAGTATGAGCAGAGAAGCTTTCTTT
CASSMSREAFF
>TRBV4-2|.|TRBJ1-1|.
TGTGCCAGCAGCCAAGTAAACACTGAAGCTTTCTTT
CASSQVNTEAFF
>TRBV4-1|.|TRBJ1-6|.
TGCGCCAGCAGCCAAGCCGAAGGGAGTCCCCTCCACTTT
CASSQAEGSPLHF
>TRBV19|.|TRBJ1-2|.
TGTGCCAGTACTACAGGGTCAGCTAACTATGGCTACACCTTC
CASTTGSANYGYTF
>TRBV6-2/TRBV6-3|.|TRBJ1-5|.
TGTGCCAGCAGATACGGACGGCCCCGTGGACCCAGTCAGCCCCAGCATTTT
CASRYGRPRGPSQPQHF
>TRBV11-2|TRBD1|TRBJ1-5|once
TGTGCCAGCAGCCGGGACAGCAATAGCAATCAGCCCCAGCATTTT
CASSRDSNSNQPQHF
>TRBV11-2|.|TRBJ1-6|.
TGTGCCAGCAGCTTTAATGGGGGGTATAATTCACCCCTCCACTTT
CASSFNGGYNSPLHF
>TRBV28|.|TRBJ1-5|.
TGTGCCAGCAGATTCAGCGCCAGGGGAAGCAATCAGCCCCAGCATTTT
CASRFSARGSNQPQHF
>TRBV28|TRBD1|TRBJ1-2|once
TGTGCCAGCAGTCCGACAGGGGGCCATGGCTACACCTTC
CASSPTGGHGYTF
>TRBV2|TRBD1|TRBJ2-1|.
TGTGCCAGCAGTGCCGACAGGGGCTCCTACAATGAGCAGTTCTTC
CASSADRGSYNEQFF
>TRBV18|.|TRBJ2-6|.
TGTGCCAGCTCATCTGGGGCCAACGTCCTGACTTTC
CASSSGANVLTF
>TRBV6-1|.|TRBJ1-1|.
TGTGCCAGCAGTGAAGAGGGTCTAGGGTACACTGAAGCTTTCTTT
CASSEEGLGYTEAFF
>TRBV27|TRBD2|TRBJ2-3|.
TGTGCCAGCACCGGGCTAGCGGGACCAGATACGCAGTATTTT
CASTGLAGPDTQYF
>TRBV28|.|TRBJ2-3|.
TGTGCCAGCAGTTTTAAGGACAGCAACACAGATACGCAGTATTTT
CASSFKDSNTDTQYF
>TRBV18|TRBD1|TRBJ1-5|once
TGTGCCAGCTCACCGGGACAGGGGAGCAATCAGCCCCAGCATTTT
CASSPGQGSNQPQHF
>TRBV7-2|TRBD1|TRBJ1-5|.
TGTGCCAGCAGCTCCCAGGGACAGGGACAGCCCCAGCATTTT
CASSSQGQGQPQHF
>TRBV28|TRBD1|TRBJ2-5|.
TGTGCCAGCAGTATACCGGGACAGGGGCTCCAAGAGACCCAGTACTTC
CASSIPGQGLQETQYF
>TRBV27|TRBD1|TRBJ2-7|.
TGTGCCAGCAGCTTGGGGACAGGGGGTATCTACGAGCAGTACTTC
CASSLGTGGIYEQYF
>TRBV29-1|TRBD1|TRBJ1-2|.
TGCAGCGTAGTGGACAGGGGGGCCGACTATGGCTACACCTTC
CSVVDRGADYGYTF
>TRBV5-1|TRBD2|TRBJ2-1|.
TGCGCCAGCAGGCTAGCGGGGGACAATGAGCAGTTCTTC
CASRLAGDNEQFF
>TRBV28|TRBD1|TRBJ1-5|few
TGTGCCAGCAGGCGCGGGACAGCCTATAGCAATCAGCCCCAGCATTTT
CASRRGTAYSNQPQHF
>TRBV5-6|.|TRBJ2-5|.
TGTGCCAGCAGCTTGGCCCCGGACCCCGCGGAGACCCAGTACTTC
CASSLAPDPAETQYF
>TRBV19|.|TRBJ1-2|.
TGTGCCAGTAGTATGGGGCTAGGTAAAAGGGGAGGTAACTATGGCTACACCTTC
CASSMGLGKRGGNYGYTF
>TRBV7-8|.|TRBJ1-5|.
TGTGCCAGCAGCTTAGCCCTGTGGAGGAGCAATCAGCCCCAGCATTTT
CASSLALWRSNQPQHF
>TRBV18|.|TRBJ1-3|.
TGTGCCAGCTCACCACCGGGAGCATGGGGCACCATATATTTT
CASSPPGAWGTIYF
>TRBV7-2|.|TRBJ2-2|.
TGTGCCAGCAGCTTAGGAGTAGAGGCCGGGGAGCTGTTTTTT
CASSLGVEAGELFF
>TRBV29-1|.|TRBJ1-2|.
TGCAGCGTTGAGTCGGGTTTTATCTCCTTC
CSVESGFISF
>TRBV7-8|.|TRBJ1-5|many
TGTGCCAGCAGTCGCACGGGGAATCAGCCCCAGCATTTT
CASSRTGNQPQHF
>TRBV15|.|TRBJ1-5|.
TGTGCCACCAGCAGTCTAGGGGCTCAGCCCCAGCATTTT
CATSSLGAQPQHF
>TRBV27|TRBD1|TRBJ2-7|.
TGTGCCAGCACCTTATCCCGGGACAGGGATCGAGGAGAGCAGTACTTC
CASTLSRDRDRGEQYF
>TRBV5-4|.|TRBJ1-2|.
TGTGCCAGCAGCTTGGCCGAGGGGTTTAGCTACACCTTC
CASSLAEGFSYTF
>TRBV9|TRBD2|TRBJ2-5|.
TGTGCCAGCAGCGGAGCGGGGGCCCAAGAGACCCAGTACTTC
CASSGAGAQETQYF
>TRBV6-2/TRBV6-3|.|TRBJ1-1|.
TGTGCCAGCAGTCCGCCGGACCGGGGTTACTTCTTT
CASSPPDRGYFF
>TRBV2|TRBD1|TRBJ1-4|.
TGTGCCAGCAGTGAAGCGGTGGACAGGGTTTCTAATGAAAAACTGTTTTTT
CASSEAVDRVSNEKLFF